Sequencing of this TCR beta chain was carried out in a study of cytomegalovirus exposure and HLA in healthy donors. As for this clone: Its antigen is still unknown.

CDR1 and CDR2 (germline): PRHDT, FYEKMQ (reference sequence). This CDR3 comprises 15 residues. V lost 5 bases, J lost 7 bases, and 8 bases stayed unmatched. The PCR contained 60 Vbeta and 13 Jbeta primers. Sequencing was performed with immunoSEQ multiplex PCR; in TCRdb, only in-frame clones are kept and a portion is missing. The sample shows about 83,000 clones, about four fifths of them seen only once. Study observations and caveats: The investigators catalogued some 160 TCR beta chains as cytomegalovirus-associated. The Asian-associated ancestry cluster reportedly had fewer N-insertions than the approximately 650-donor mean in a later analysis. Common viral pathogens seemed to be connected with several of the most significant clusters, according to a later analysis. Later on, analysis showed that most CMV-associated TCR beta chains appeared to be HLA-restricted.

The sample taken for sequencing was PBMCs. The J gene is TRBJ2-2, the V gene TRBV13; 9 bases match TRBD2. This TCR came from a woman aged 25 to 45 in good health and CMV-seronegative. The CDR3 loop is CASSAIAGAGGELFF. The CDR3 nucleotides read TGTGCCAGCAGCGCTATAGCGGGAGCGGGCGGGGAGCTGTTTTTT. Full variable domain (rest looked up from reference TRBV13 and TRBJ2-2): AAGVIQSPRHLIKEKRETATLKCYPIPRHDTVYWYQQGPGQDPQFLISFYEKMQSDKGSIPDRFSAQQFSDYHSELNMSSLELGDSALYFCASSAIAGAGGELFFGEGSRLTVL.